This T cell receptor (beta chain) was captured in a study of T cells in Graves' hyperthyroidism and ophthalmopathy. Hyperthyroidism patients were newly diagnosed, had disease duration under 2 months, and were aged 18 to 65 years. The CDR3 totals 14 residues. V was pared by 3 bases and J by 4 bases, with 3 bases of the junction left unmatched. Amplification of TCR beta CDR3 regions was performed using RNA transcripts as template. Primed by the HTBI set, a first-round RT-PCR was run on the TCR CDR3. A single record per CDR3 protein comes from TCRdb applying MiXCR to the multiplex PCR reads. The profile shows about 210,000 distinct CDR3 sequences, 17% of them singletons.

The V and J genes are TRBV12-3 or TRBV12-4 and TRBJ1-2; 9 nucleotides line up with TRBD1. The sequence came from a man aged 50-60 years with Graves' hyperthyroidism. Sequencing was carried out using blood. The CDR3 DNA reads as TGTGCCAGCAGTTTTCAACAGGGGGCCTATGGCTACACCTTC. It yields the protein CASSFQQGAYGYTF.